Each of the 13 T cell receptor beta chains below was sequenced from the same sample in a study of T cell responses to AZD1222 COVID-19 vaccine. TCRdb keeps only in-frame clones here, not all; method: immunoSEQ multiplex PCR. Of about 99,000 clones detected, about nine tenths appear once; the ten largest clones hold 45% to 55%. The sample was peripheral blood, taken on day 0 of AZD1222 vaccination. These receptor sequences come from an adult in good health.

The chain is built from TRBV15 and TRBJ1-1, with 9 bases that match TRBD1. J gave up 5 bases and V 3 bases, and 1 base lay outside the gene matches. This CDR3 is 13 amino acids long. Germline CDR1 reads LNHNV; CDR2 reads YYDKDF (reference sequence). The CDR3 DNA reads TGTGCCACCAGCAGTGACAGGGGGACTGAAGCTTTCTTT. Protein product: CATSSDRGTEAFF.

This chain joins TRBV27 and TRBJ2-7; 10 positions agree with TRBD1. The CDR3 has 14 amino acids. J was trimmed by 6 bases and V by 3 bases; bases with no gene match: 5. The germline V gene has CDR1 MNHEY and CDR2 SMNVEV (reference sequence). CDR3 nucleotide sequence: TGTGCCAGCAGTTTGGGACAGGGGAGGAGCGAGCAGTACTTC. As protein: CASSLGQGRSEQYF.

The rearrangement links TRBV4-2 to TRBJ2-5; D uncertain. Looked up from germline, CDR1 is LGHNA and CDR2 is YNFKEQ. The CDR3 contains 15 residues. Trimming stripped 0 bases from V and 6 bases from J, with 14 bases between. The CDR3, as DNA: TGTGCCAGCAGCCAAGATTTTCTAGAGGTTCAGACCCAGTACTTC. Translated: CASSQDFLEVQTQYF.

V and J are TRBV6-5 and TRBJ2-7, with a weak D call TRBD1 (5 bases). This CDR3 is built from 15 residues. Trimming cost V 0 bases and J 3 bases, with 12 bases left between them. Per germline, CDR1 MNHEY and CDR2 SVGAGI. The CDR3 sequence is CASSYSWQGNYEQYF. The CDR3 DNA reads as TGTGCCAGCAGTTACTCATGGCAGGGTAACTACGAGCAGTACTTC.

This chain connects TRBV5-1 to TRBJ1-2; D ambiguous. Trimming left V 2 bases short and J 2 bases short, with 7 bases between. The CDR3 spans 13 residues. Per the germline V gene, CDR1 is SGHRS and CDR2 is YFSETQ. This CDR3 is CASSFGENYGYTF. The CDR3 region has the DNA TGCGCCAGCAGCTTCGGGGAGAACTATGGCTACACCTTC.

This clone was observed a single time. V is TRBV13 and J is TRBJ1-3; D unresolved. The CDR3 has 13 amino acids. Trimming shortened V by 11 bases and J by 1 base, and 12 bases separated the two germline ends. CDR1 and CDR2 (germline): PRHDT, FYEKMQ (reference sequence). CDR3: CACRQFSGNTIYF. As DNA, the CDR3 is TGTGCCTGCCGGCAATTTTCTGGAAACACCATATATTTT. Full variable domain (rest looked up from reference TRBV13 and TRBJ1-3): AAGVIQSPRHLIKEKRETATLKCYPIPRHDTVYWYQQGPGQDPQFLISFYEKMQSDKGSIPDRFSAQQFSDYHSELNMSSLELGDSALYFCACRQFSGNTIYFGEGSWLTVV.

The chain links TRBV9 to TRBJ1-2; D unclear. V shed 0 bases and J shed 8 bases, with 17 bases lying between them. The germline V gene has CDR1 SGDLS and CDR2 YYNGEE. The length of the CDR3 is 15 residues. CDR3 residues: CASSVGHGLRLGYTF. DNA of the CDR3: TGTGCCAGCAGCGTAGGCCATGGCCTCCGCCTGGGCTACACCTTC.

The rearrangement links TRBV7-2 to TRBJ2-2, with D possibly matching TRBD1 (6 bases). This CDR3 has 15 residues. With 7 bases removed from V and 4 bases from J, the gap between germline ends came to 16 bases. Germline V lookup: CDR1 SGHTA, CDR2 FQGNSA. CDR3 residues: CASTPRTVSTGELFF. The CDR3 DNA reads TGTGCCAGCACGCCAAGGACAGTCTCCACCGGGGAGCTGTTTTTT.

The chain joins TRBV5-6 to TRBJ2-7; no clear D. Germline CDR1 is SGHDT and CDR2 is YYEEEE. The CDR3 is 12 residues long. With 4 bases removed from V and 5 bases from J, the gap between germline ends came to 10 bases. CDR3 sequence reads: CASSHASHEQYF. In DNA, the CDR3 is TGTGCCAGCAGCCATGCATCTCACGAGCAGTACTTC.

This clone was counted only a few times. The V and J genes are TRBV6-6 and TRBJ2-1; TRBD1 matches at 7 bases. From germline, CDR1 is MNHNY and CDR2 SVGAGI (reference sequence). This CDR3 region has 15 residues. J lost 7 bases, V lost 4 bases, and 10 bases had no gene match. As DNA, the CDR3 is TGTGCCAGCAGTTCCCCAGGGACAGCTGCGAATGAGCAGTTCTTC. As protein: CASSSPGTAANEQFF.

The CDR3 region is CASSPMGTGELFF. CDR3 DNA sequence: TGTGCCAGCAGCCCGATGGGGACCGGGGAGCTGTTTTTT. The gene calls are TRBV6-4 and TRBJ2-2; D not resolved. The V gene lost 6 bases and the J gene lost 5 bases, with 10 bases spanning the gap. The CDR3 has 13 amino acids. Germline CDR1 MRHNA, CDR2 SNTAGT.

This chain links TRBV27 with TRBJ2-7, with D uncertain. In germline, CDR1 is MNHEY, CDR2 SMNVEV (reference sequence). Trimming removed 6 bases at V and 3 bases at J, with 12 bases between. The CDR3 totals 13 residues. CDR3 sequence reads: CASSQTPDYEQYF. The DNA of the CDR3 is TGTGCCAGCAGCCAAACCCCCGACTACGAGCAGTACTTC.

The chain joins TRBV19 to TRBJ1-6; possibly TRBD1 for D (5 bases). Trimming removed 3 bases at V and 7 bases at J, with 13 bases between. The CDR3 is 15 residues long. From germline, CDR1 is LNHDA and CDR2 SQIVND (reference sequence). The CDR3 loop is CASSMMGRKNSPLHF. DNA for the CDR3: TGTGCCAGTAGTATGATGGGACGGAAGAATTCACCCCTCCACTTT.